The source of this TCR beta chain is a study of shared clonotypes between healthy human individuals. CDR1 and CDR2 (germline): MDHEN, SYDVKM. This CDR3 comprises 15 residues. With V trimmed by 6 bases and J by 0 bases, 8 bases remained unmatched. The donors were all Caucasian adults (living in Nashville, Tennessee). Each cell subset's genomic DNA was divided evenly among several immunoSEQ plates. TCRdb's table, derived via immunoSEQ multiplex PCR, lists solely in-frame clones and lacks some. Of around 1.1 million clones in the sample, about 72% were seen once. Material: memory CD4+ T cells from PBMCs. Noted subset: CD45RA-negative fraction. The TCR sequence derives from a young man in good health. Some clones in this sample may be carry-over from other donors' samples. The chain carries TRBV28 and TRBJ2-7, with 7 bases aligning to TRBD1. CDR3 sequence: CASSMTGTGSYEQYF. The CDR3 region has the DNA TGTGCCAGCAGCATGACAGGGACCGGCTCCTACGAGCAGTACTTC.